This T cell receptor (beta chain) was found in a study of spatial heterogeneity in lung cancer. This clonotype was picked up a small number of times. This CDR3 has 12 residues. Germline V CDR1 and CDR2: SGHTA, FQGNSA. Deletions cut 4 bases from V and 12 bases from J, with 15 bases between. Time point given: blood at routine non-recurrence follow-up after resection. Frozen PBMC, nontumor lung or tumor provided whole RNA, which was sequenced unsorted. Each CDR3 protein gets one entry after TCRdb re-called the 5' RACE reads with MiXCR. Here the sample spans more than 95,000 distinct CDR3 sequences, 9% to 15% being singletons.

The TCR originated in a male donor with early-stage non-small cell lung cancer. The sample was PBMCs, taken at follow-up. V and J are TRBV7-2 and TRBJ1-1; a weak D match, TRBD1 (5 bases). Here the CDR3 reads CASSSRDLDSFF. The CDR3 bases are TGTGCCAGCAGCTCCCGGGACCTAGACTCTTTCTTT.